The following is a T cell receptor (beta chain) sequence with its context. This clonotype turned up a few times. Its binding antigen is unknown. No clone much larger than this one lies a single base away; base qualities are absent. This sample stems from a study of molecular identifiers for immune sequencing clone quantification (dated by TCRdb to 2016 to 2019). Regarding the study in general: In a replicate experiment, RNA from roughly 21,000 or 96,000 naive CD8 T cells was split into five aliquots, four of which were sequenced. The study was a methods study using CD8 T cells to benchmark molecular-identifier clustering-based TCR repertoire sequencing (MIDCIRS) and TCR RNA copy counting.

Libraries of naive CD8 T cells were generated from around 20,000 to 1,000,000 sorted cells, with 10%, 30% or 50% of the purified RNA used. Naive CD8 T cells were FACS-sorted as CD8+CD4-CCR7+CD45RA+ on a BD FACSAria II into RLT Plus buffer. Detection sensitivity was tested by spiking Jurkat RNA equal to roughly nine TCR copies' worth into samples containing roughly 19,000-1,100,000 naive CD8 T cells. Enrichment of CD8 T cells was performed with RosetteSep CD8+ T Cell Enrichment Cocktail and Ficoll-Paque, after which ACK red cell lysis was carried out. The method behind the library was PCR. Sequencer: NextSeq 500. Bulk TCR libraries were made following a previously described method, with the TCR primers given in Table S5. Purification of total RNA was performed with the Qiagen AllPrep DNA/RNA kit. Before any analysis, reads coming from multiple sequencing runs of the same library were combined into one pool. Turning to the authors' computational methods: Reads were retained only if their TCR constant sequence matched exactly, and those retained reads were trimmed to 150 nt and grouped according to their 12-nt molecular barcodes. Within each barcode group, reads were sub-clustered at a 15% Levenshtein threshold, and quality-weighted consensus sequences were built per RNA molecule. Non-functional sequences were excluded, and lower-count sequences lying one edit away from another sequence were also excluded. Based on fitting two negative binomial distributions, any barcode sub-cluster with under 20% of the maximum read count was discarded. Clones were called with MiXCR by TCRdb after fastp trimmed the public reads at Q25, and only in-frame beta chains were retained. One record per CDR3 amino acid sequence lists the most common genes and DNA. The V and J calls and clone size are TCRdb's, not the authors'. For this sample the table gives around 460,000 distinct CDR3 sequences, of which around 23% were detected only once. The top ten constitute approximately 0.8% of the sample.

The paper as a whole reports these results and caveats: A single cell's worth of spiked-in Jurkat TCR RNA was reported detectable even among 850,000 to 1,000,000 naive CD8 T cells. Modeling gave about 3.2 recovered TCR RNA copies per cell versus 8 to 10 by digital PCR, implying 25% to 30% capture efficiency. Spiked-in Jurkat TCR RNA (approximately 10 copies' worth), which is not part of the donor repertoire, was contained in the naive libraries. Identical TCR molecules sharing a barcode could cause highly expanded clone sizes to be underestimated. When barcode sub-clustering was omitted, TCR diversity was inflated by chimeric consensus sequences, with chimeras reaching as high as 47%. In CMV-specific effector cells, clones with more than 20 RNA copies contained over 97% of molecules, whereas in naive cells such clones contained under 1% of molecules.

V gives up 4 bases and J gives up 2 bases, and the segment between their germline ends measures 13 bases. Based on the germline V gene (reference sequence), the CDR1 and CDR2 sequences are LNHDA and SQIVND. CDR3 length: 15 amino acids, cysteine to phenylalanine. Only the CDR3 portion is preserved as DNA: 45 bases, with reading frame beginning at the first base. Sequences were obtained from naive CD8+ T cells from blood, with Jurkat cell RNA spiked in. Sample cell subset or site, as interpreted from the label and publication: FACS-sorted CD8+CD4-CCR7+CD45RA+ naive T cells. This receptor chain uses TRBV19 and TRBJ2-3, with the D gene call left open. The receptor was derived from a human donor in good health. Some libraries in this study had Jurkat cell RNA spiked in. For the CDR3, the sequence is CASSTLGVHTDTQYF. The DNA sequence is TGTGCCAGTAGTACCCTTGGGGTCCACACAGATACGCAGTATTTT. Extended through the reference TRBV19 and TRBJ2-3 proteins, this CDR3 yields the full variable domain: DGGITQSPKYLFRKEGQNVTLSCEQNLNHDAMYWYRQDPGQGLRLIYYSQIVNDFQKGDIAEGYSVSREKKESFPLTVTSAQKNPTAFYLCASSTLGVHTDTQYFGPGTRLTVL.